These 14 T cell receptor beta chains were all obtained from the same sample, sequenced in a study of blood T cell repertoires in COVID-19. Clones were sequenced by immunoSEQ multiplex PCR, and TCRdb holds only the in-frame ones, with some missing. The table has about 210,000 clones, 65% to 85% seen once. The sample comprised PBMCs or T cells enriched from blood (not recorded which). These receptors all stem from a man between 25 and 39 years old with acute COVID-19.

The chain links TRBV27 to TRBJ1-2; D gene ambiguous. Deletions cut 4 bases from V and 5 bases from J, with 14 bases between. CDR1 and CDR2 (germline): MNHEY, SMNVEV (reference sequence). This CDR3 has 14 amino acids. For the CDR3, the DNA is TGTGCCAGCAGTTCCGGGAACGCCGGGTATGGCTACACCTTC. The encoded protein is CASSSGNAGYGYTF.

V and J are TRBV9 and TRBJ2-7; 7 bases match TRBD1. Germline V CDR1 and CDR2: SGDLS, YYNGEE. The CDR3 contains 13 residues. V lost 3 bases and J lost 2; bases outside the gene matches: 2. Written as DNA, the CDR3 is TGTGCCAGCAGCGGGGGACAGACCTACGAGCAGTACTTC. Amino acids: CASSGGQTYEQYF.

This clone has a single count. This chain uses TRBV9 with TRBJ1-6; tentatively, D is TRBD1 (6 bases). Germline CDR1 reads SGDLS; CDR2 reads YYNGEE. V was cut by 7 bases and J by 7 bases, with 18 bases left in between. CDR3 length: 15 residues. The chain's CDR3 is CASASSGGLNSPLHF. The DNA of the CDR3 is TGTGCCAGCGCGTCCTCGGGGGGGCTCAATTCACCCCTCCACTTT.

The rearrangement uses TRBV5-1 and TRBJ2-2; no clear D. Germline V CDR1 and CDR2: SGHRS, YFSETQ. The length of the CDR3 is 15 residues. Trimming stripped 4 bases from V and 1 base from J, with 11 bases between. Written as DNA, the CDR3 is TGCGCCAGCAGCCTGAGACTGGGGAACACCGGGGAGCTGTTTTTT. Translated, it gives CASSLRLGNTGELFF.

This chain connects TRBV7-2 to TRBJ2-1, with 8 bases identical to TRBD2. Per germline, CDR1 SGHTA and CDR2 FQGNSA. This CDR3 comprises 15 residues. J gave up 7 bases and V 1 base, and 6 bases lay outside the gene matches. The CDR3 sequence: CASSLGPGGNNEQFF. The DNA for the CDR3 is TGTGCCAGCAGCTTAGGGCCGGGGGGGAATAATGAGCAGTTCTTC.

The CDR3, as DNA: TGTGCCTGGAGTTTGGACATCCCGAGGGGCTACACCTTC. It specifies CAWSLDIPRGYTF. The gene calls are TRBV30 and TRBJ1-2; a possible D gene is TRBD1 (5 bases). CDR1 and CDR2 from the germline V gene are GTSNPN and SVGIG (reference sequence). CDR3 length: 13 amino acids. Trimming removed 2 bases from V and 8 bases from J, with 15 bases in between. Using reference TRBV30 and TRBJ1-2 for the parts outside the CDR3, the full variable domain is SQTIHQWPATLVQPVGSPLSLECTVEGTSNPNLYWYRQAAGRGLQLLFYSVGIGQISSEVPQNLSASRPQDRQFILSSKKLLLSDSGFYLCAWSLDIPRGYTFGSGTRLTVV.

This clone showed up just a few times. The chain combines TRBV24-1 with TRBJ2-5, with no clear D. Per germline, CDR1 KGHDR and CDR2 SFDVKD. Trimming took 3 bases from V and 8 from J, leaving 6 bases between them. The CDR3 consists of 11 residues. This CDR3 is CATSDRRTQYF. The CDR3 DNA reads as TGTGCCACCAGTGATAGGAGAACCCAGTACTTC.

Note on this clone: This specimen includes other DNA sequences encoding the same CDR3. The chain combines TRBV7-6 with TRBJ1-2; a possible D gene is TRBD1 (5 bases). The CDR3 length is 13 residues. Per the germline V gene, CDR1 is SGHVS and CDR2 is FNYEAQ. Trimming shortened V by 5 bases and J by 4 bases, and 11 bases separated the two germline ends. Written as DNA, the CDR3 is TGTGCCAGCAGCCCAGCGGGGGGCTATGGCTACACCTTC. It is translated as CASSPAGGYGYTF.

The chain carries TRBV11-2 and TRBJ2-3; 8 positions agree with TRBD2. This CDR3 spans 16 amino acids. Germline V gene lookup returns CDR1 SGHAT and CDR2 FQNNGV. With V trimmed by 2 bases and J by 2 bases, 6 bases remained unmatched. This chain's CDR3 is CASSLRERGNTDTQYF. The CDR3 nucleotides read TGTGCCAGCAGCTTACGAGAGCGGGGGAACACAGATACGCAGTATTTT.

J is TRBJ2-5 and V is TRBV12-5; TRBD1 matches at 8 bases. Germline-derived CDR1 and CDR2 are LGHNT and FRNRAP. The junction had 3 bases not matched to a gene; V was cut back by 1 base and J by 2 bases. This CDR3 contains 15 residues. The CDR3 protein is CASGLGDRTQETQYF. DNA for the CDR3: TGTGCTAGTGGTTTGGGGGACAGGACTCAAGAGACCCAGTACTTC.

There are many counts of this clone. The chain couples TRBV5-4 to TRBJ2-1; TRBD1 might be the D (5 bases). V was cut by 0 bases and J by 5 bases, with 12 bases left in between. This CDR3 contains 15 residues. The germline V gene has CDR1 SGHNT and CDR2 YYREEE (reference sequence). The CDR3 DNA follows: TGTGCCAGCAGCTTGGTATCAGGGTTTAACAATGAGCAGTTCTTC. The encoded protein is CASSLVSGFNNEQFF. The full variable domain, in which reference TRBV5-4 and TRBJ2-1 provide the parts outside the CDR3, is ETGVTQSPTHLIKTRGQQVTLRCSSQSGHNTVSWYQQALGQGPQFIFQYYREEENGRGNFPPRFSGLQFPNYSSELNVNALELDDSALYLCASSLVSGFNNEQFFGPGTRLTVL.

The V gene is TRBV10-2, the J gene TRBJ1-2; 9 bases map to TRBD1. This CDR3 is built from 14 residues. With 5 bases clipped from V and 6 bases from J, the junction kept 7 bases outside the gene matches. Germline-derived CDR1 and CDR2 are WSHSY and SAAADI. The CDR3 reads CASSTQGAYNGYTF. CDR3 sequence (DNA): TGCGCCAGCAGTACACAGGGGGCGTATAATGGCTACACCTTC.

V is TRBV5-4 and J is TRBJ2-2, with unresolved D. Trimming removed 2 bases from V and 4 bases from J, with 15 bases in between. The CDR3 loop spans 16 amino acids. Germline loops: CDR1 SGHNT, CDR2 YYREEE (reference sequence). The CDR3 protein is CASSLIDRLITGELFF. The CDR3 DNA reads TGTGCCAGCAGCTTAATAGATCGCCTCATCACCGGGGAGCTGTTTTTT.

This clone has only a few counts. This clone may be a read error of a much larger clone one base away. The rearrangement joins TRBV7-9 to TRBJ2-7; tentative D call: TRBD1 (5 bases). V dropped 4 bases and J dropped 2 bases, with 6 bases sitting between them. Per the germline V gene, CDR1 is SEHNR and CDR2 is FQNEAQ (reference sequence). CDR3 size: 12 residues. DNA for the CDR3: TGTGCCAGCAGCTCACAGGCCTACGAGCAGTACTTC. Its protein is CASSSQAYEQYF.